These 19 T cell receptor beta chains share one sample of origin, sequenced in a study of blood T cell repertoires in COVID-19. Produced via immunoSEQ multiplex PCR; TCRdb's table is partial and in-frame only. This sample has about 130,000 clones, with around 85% found just once. Sequencing input: peripheral blood. Every receptor here comes from a human donor in a cohort sampled during active COVID-19.

The rearrangement uses TRBV9 and TRBJ1-2; D unclear. Trimming pared 2 bases from V and 0 bases from J, leaving 8 bases between. The germline gives CDR1 SGDLS, CDR2 YYNGEE. The CDR3 runs to 14 residues. The CDR3 DNA sequence: TGTGCCAGCAGCGTCTCTTCGGCTAACTATGGCTACACCTTC. Protein: CASSVSSANYGYTF.

This clone was seen once. This sequence joins TRBV12-3 or TRBV12-4 and TRBJ1-5; D gene ambiguous. CDR3 size: 13 residues. The V and J ends lost 3 bases and 4 bases respectively, with 7 bases between them. DNA for the CDR3: TGTGCCAGCAGTTTTGAGCCTAATCAGCCCCAGCATTTT. As protein: CASSFEPNQPQHF.

The chain joins TRBV7-3 to TRBJ2-1, with D possibly matching TRBD2 (6 bases). The CDR3 loop spans 16 amino acids. Between the trimmed V and J ends, which lost 3 bases and 6 bases, there was a span of 18 bases. Germline-derived CDR1 and CDR2 are SGHTA and FQGTGA. CDR3 sequence: CASSFVSLAPANEQFF. Here the CDR3 DNA reads TGTGCCAGCAGCTTCGTGTCACTAGCCCCAGCCAATGAGCAGTTCTTC.

V is TRBV5-5 and J is TRBJ1-1, with TRBD1 matching 7 bases. The CDR3 spans 16 residues. V trimming: 4 bases; J trimming: 1 base; junction bases outside the gene matches: 10. CDR1 and CDR2 (germline): SGHKS, YYEKEE (reference sequence). The chain's CDR3 is CASSLSGYRGNTEAFF. Here the CDR3 DNA reads TGTGCCAGCAGCCTATCAGGTTACAGGGGGAACACTGAAGCTTTCTTT.

This chain links TRBV5-1 with TRBJ2-3; 9 bases match TRBD2. The germline CDR1 and CDR2 sequences are SGHRS and YFSETQ. This CDR3 region has 18 residues. The V segment lost 0 bases and the J segment 4 bases; nucleotides outside the gene matches: 12. CDR3 sequence reads: CASSLGAGGPTLADTQYF. CDR3 nucleotides: TGCGCCAGCAGCTTGGGAGCGGGGGGACCCACCTTAGCAGATACGCAGTATTTT.

V is TRBV11-3 and J is TRBJ1-2; TRBD1 agrees at 7 bases. The CDR3 covers 14 residues. Germline V gene data show CDR1 as SGHNT and CDR2 as YENEEA. The V gene end was trimmed by 5 bases and the J gene end by 4 bases; junction bases not matched to a gene: 7. CDR3 in amino acids: CASSLNRGSYGYTF. The DNA of the CDR3 is TGTGCCAGCAGCCTAAACAGGGGAAGCTATGGCTACACCTTC. Using reference TRBV11-3 and TRBJ1-2 for the parts outside the CDR3, the full variable domain is EAGVVQSPRYKIIEKKQPVAFWCNPISGHNTLYWYLQNLGQGPELLIRYENEEAVDDSQLPKDRFSAERLKGVDSTLKIQPAELGDSAVYLCASSLNRGSYGYTFGSGTRLTVV.

The rearrangement links TRBV19 to TRBJ1-1; the D gene is possibly TRBD1 (5 bases). The CDR3 consists of 15 residues. Trimming shortened V by 5 bases and J by 8 bases, and 21 bases separated the two germline ends. The germline CDR1 and CDR2 sequences are LNHDA and SQIVND (reference sequence). The CDR3 region has the DNA TGTGCCAGTAGTGCCGAATTTGCCGGCGGGGGGGAAGCTTTCTTT. It specifies CASSAEFAGGGEAFF.

The rearrangement joins TRBV12-1 to TRBJ2-1; the table names TRBD1, a call not compared with the DNA. TRBV12-1 is an annotated pseudogene. The CDR3 length is 18 residues. DNA of the CDR3: TGTGCCAGCAGCCCGACAGGGACAGGGGAGAAGCCCTACAATGAGCAGTTCTTC. It is translated as CASSPTGTGEKPYNEQFF.

This chain uses TRBV6-1 with TRBJ2-1, with a weak D call TRBD1 (6 bases). The CDR3 spans 17 residues. V was cut by 2 bases and J by 6 bases, with 20 bases left in between. Germline-derived CDR1 and CDR2 are MNHNS and SASEGT. This chain's CDR3 is CASSELGDISWGNEQFF. CDR3 DNA sequence: TGTGCCAGCAGTGAATTAGGGGACATAAGCTGGGGCAATGAGCAGTTCTTC.

This clone was seen once. The V and J genes are TRBV19 and TRBJ1-2; 8 nucleotides align to TRBD1. The CDR3 runs to 16 residues. Germline CDR1 and CDR2: LNHDA and SQIVND (reference sequence). The trim removed 7 bases at V and 3 bases at J, leaving 13 bases unmatched. The CDR3 DNA sequence: TGTGCCAGTACAAAAGGACAGGGTAAGGCCGACTATGGCTACACCTTC. Translating it yields CASTKGQGKADYGYTF.

The V and J genes are TRBV18 and TRBJ2-7; 8 nucleotides agree with TRBD1. J gave up 3 bases and V 5 bases, and 12 bases lay outside the gene matches. CDR3 length: 16 amino acids. In germline, CDR1 is KGHSH, CDR2 LQKENI. Here the CDR3 reads CASSAGAGTGLYEQYF. CDR3 sequence (DNA): TGTGCCAGCTCAGCAGGCGCCGGGACAGGACTCTACGAGCAGTACTTC.

This clone was detected only once. The J gene is TRBJ2-7, the V gene TRBV2, with D maybe TRBD2 (7 bases). The CDR3 contains 13 residues. The V gene's germline CDR1 is SNHLY and CDR2 FYNNEI. V lost 6 bases to trimming and J lost 4 bases, with 13 bases between them. CDR3 protein: CASRGGLSYEQYF. CDR3 nucleotide sequence: TGTGCCAGCAGGGGGGGGCTTAGTTACGAGCAGTACTTC.

The V and J genes are TRBV2 and TRBJ2-3; D perhaps matches TRBD1 (6 bases). The CDR3 totals 14 residues. The V gene's germline CDR1 is SNHLY and CDR2 FYNNEI. With 6 bases removed from V and 3 bases from J, the gap between germline ends came to 13 bases. DNA of the CDR3: TGTGCCAGCAGGGGGGCAGGTTGGACAGATACGCAGTATTTT. It encodes CASRGAGWTDTQYF.

The genes are TRBV6-6 and TRBJ2-1; TRBD1 aligns across 7 bases. Losses at the gene ends were 6 bases for V and 4 bases for J; bases not matched to a gene: 6. Germline V gene lookup returns CDR1 MNHNY and CDR2 SVGAGI (reference sequence). This CDR3 spans 14 amino acids. The CDR3 DNA follows: TGTGCCAGCAGCTACAGGGGCGGTTACAATGAGCAGTTCTTC. It specifies CASSYRGGYNEQFF.

The gene calls are TRBV29-1 and TRBJ1-3; D gene uncertain. This CDR3 comprises 15 residues. The V end lost 2 bases, the J end lost 4 bases, and 15 bases lay between the germline ends. CDR1 is SQVTM and CDR2 is ANQGSEA in the germline V gene. DNA for the CDR3: TGCAGCGTTGAACCAAGATTGTCCAGGGGAAACACCATATATTTT. Its protein product is CSVEPRLSRGNTIYF. The entire variable domain, with the rest obtained from reference TRBV29-1 and TRBJ1-3, is as follows: SAVISQKPSRDICQRGTSLTIQCQVDSQVTMMFWYRQQPGQSLTLIATANQGSEATYESGFVIDKFPISRPNLTFSTLTVSNMSPEDSSIYLCSVEPRLSRGNTIYFGEGSWLTVV.

The chain joins TRBV5-4 to TRBJ2-5; perhaps TRBD2 as D (7 bases). The germline V gene encodes CDR1 SGHNT and CDR2 YYREEE (reference sequence). The CDR3 covers 14 residues. V shed 4 bases and J shed 4 bases, with 14 bases lying between them. The CDR3 DNA reads TGTGCCAGCAGCCCGGAAGGGGGGGCAGAGACCCAGTACTTC. Translated: CASSPEGGAETQYF.

The J gene is TRBJ1-1, the V gene TRBV12-3 or TRBV12-4, with D uncertain. This CDR3 has 13 amino acids. Trimming shortened V by 8 bases and J by 1 base, and 11 bases separated the two germline ends. The CDR3 spells CASVRGSNTEAFF. The CDR3 DNA is TGTGCCAGCGTCCGGGGTTCGAACACTGAAGCTTTCTTT.

V is TRBV3-1 (or the pseudogene TRBV3-2) and J is TRBJ2-5, with D tentatively TRBD2 (6 bases). Germline values: CDR1 LGHDT, CDR2 YNNKEL (reference sequence). V gave up 3 bases and J gave up 4 bases, with 6 bases separating them. The CDR3 is made up of 12 amino acids. CDR3 sequence reads: CASSQGGETQYF. The CDR3 DNA sequence: TGTGCCAGCAGCCAGGGGGGAGAGACCCAGTACTTC.

The chain employs TRBV3-1 (or the pseudogene TRBV3-2) and TRBJ1-1; D ambiguous. The CDR3 has 13 residues. Germline V gives CDR1 LGHDT, CDR2 YNNKEL (reference sequence). With 4 bases removed from V and 1 base from J, the gap between germline ends came to 7 bases. The CDR3 DNA sequence: TGTGCCAGCAGCCTCAAACAGAACACTGAAGCTTTCTTT. This sequence encodes CASSLKQNTEAFF.